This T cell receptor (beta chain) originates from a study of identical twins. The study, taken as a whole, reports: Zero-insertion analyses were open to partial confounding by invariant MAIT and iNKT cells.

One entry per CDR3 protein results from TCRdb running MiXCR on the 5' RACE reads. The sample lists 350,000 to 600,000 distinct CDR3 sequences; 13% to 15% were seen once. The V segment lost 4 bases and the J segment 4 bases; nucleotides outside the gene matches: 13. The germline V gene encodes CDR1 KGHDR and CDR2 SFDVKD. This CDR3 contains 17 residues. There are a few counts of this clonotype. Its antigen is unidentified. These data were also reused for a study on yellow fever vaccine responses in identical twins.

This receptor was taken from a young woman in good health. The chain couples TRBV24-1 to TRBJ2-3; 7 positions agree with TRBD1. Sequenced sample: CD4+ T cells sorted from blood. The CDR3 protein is CATSDPNTGVWADTQYF. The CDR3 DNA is TGTGCCACCAGTGACCCAAACACAGGGGTTTGGGCAGATACGCAGTATTTT.